This T cell receptor beta chain emerged from a study of T cells in Graves' hyperthyroidism and ophthalmopathy. Amplification targeted TCR beta CDR3 regions from RNA transcripts. A set of HTBI primers served as the primers for a first-round RT-PCR of the TCR CDR3. TCRdb re-derived calls from the multiplex PCR reads in MiXCR, one entry per CDR3 protein. The sample has about 570,000 distinct CDR3 sequences; around 45% are singletons. This CDR3 has 13 residues. From germline, CDR1 is SGHAT and CDR2 FQDESV (reference sequence). Trimming stripped 3 bases from V and 3 bases from J, with 8 bases between. The source is an adult woman with Graves' disease, either hyperthyroidism or ophthalmopathy (not recorded which). The sequencing sample was made of peripheral blood or thyroid tissue (not recorded which). V gene TRBV11-1 combines with J gene TRBJ1-1; D remains unclear. CDR3 nucleotides: TGTGCCAGCAGCTTTTCCCAAGACACTGAAGCTTTCTTT. Translating it yields CASSFSQDTEAFF.